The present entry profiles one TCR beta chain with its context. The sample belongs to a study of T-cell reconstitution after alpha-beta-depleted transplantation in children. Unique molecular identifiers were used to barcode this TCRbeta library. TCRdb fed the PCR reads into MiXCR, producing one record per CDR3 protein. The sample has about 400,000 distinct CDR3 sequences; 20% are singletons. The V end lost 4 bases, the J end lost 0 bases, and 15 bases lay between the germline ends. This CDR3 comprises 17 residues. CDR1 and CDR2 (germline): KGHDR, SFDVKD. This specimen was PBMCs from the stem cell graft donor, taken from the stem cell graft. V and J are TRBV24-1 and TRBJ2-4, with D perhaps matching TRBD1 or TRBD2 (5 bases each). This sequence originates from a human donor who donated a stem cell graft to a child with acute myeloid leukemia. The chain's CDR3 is CATSDAGLGVAKNIQYF. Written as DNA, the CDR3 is TGTGCCACCAGTGACGCTGGTTTGGGGGTAGCCAAAAACATTCAGTACTTC.